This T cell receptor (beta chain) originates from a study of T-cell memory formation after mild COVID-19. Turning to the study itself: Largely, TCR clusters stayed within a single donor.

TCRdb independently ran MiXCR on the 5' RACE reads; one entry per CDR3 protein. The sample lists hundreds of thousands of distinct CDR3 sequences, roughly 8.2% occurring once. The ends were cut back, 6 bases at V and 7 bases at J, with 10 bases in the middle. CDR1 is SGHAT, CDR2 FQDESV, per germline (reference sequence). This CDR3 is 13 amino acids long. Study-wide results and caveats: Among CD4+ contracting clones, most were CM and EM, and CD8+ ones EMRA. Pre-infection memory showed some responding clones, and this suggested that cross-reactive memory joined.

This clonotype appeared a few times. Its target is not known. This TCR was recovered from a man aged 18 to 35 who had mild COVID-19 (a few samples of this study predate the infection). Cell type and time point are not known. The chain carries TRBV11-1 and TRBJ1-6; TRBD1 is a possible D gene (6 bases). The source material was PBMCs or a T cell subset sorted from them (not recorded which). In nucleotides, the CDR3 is TGTGCCAGCAGGCCAACAGGGAATTCACCCCTCCACTTT. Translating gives CASRPTGNSPLHF. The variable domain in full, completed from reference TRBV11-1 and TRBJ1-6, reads EAEVAQSPRYKITEKSQAVAFWCDPISGHATLYWYRQILGQGPELLVQFQDESVVDDSQLPKDRFSAERLKGVDSTLKIQPAELGDSAMYLCASRPTGNSPLHFGNGTRLTVT.